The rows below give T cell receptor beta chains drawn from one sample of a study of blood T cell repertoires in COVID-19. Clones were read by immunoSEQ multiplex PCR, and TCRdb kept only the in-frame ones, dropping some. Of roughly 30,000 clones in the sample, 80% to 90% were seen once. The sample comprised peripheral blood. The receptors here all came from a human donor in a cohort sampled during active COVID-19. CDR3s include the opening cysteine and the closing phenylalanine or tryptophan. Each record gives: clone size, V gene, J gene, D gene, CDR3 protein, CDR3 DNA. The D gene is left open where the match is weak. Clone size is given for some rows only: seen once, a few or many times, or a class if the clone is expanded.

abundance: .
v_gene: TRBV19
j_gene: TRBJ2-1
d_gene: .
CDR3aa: CASSIRGGGRYNEQFF
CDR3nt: TGTGCCAGTAGTATAAGGGGAGGTGGTCGCTACAATGAGCAGTTCTTC

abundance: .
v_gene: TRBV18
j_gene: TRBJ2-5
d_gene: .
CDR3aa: CASSPRDSRGETQYF
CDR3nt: TGTGCCAGCTCACCAAGGGACAGCCGGGGGGAGACCCAGTACTTC

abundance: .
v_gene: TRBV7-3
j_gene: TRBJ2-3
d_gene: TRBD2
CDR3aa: CASSLGLADTQYF
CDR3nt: TGTGCCAGCAGCTTAGGACTAGCAGATACGCAGTATTTT

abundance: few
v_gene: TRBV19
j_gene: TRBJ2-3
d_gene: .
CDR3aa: CASSIVDSDTQYF
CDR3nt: TGTGCCAGTAGTATAGTGGACTCAGATACGCAGTATTTT

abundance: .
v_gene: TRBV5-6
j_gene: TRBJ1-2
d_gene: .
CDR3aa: CASSSIGLADLYGYTF
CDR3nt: TGTGCCAGCAGCTCCATTGGCTTGGCGGATCTCTATGGCTACACCTTC

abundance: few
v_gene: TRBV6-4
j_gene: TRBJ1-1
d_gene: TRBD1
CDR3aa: CASRSYGQGGTEAFF
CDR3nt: TGTGCCAGCAGATCATACGGACAGGGGGGAACTGAAGCTTTCTTT

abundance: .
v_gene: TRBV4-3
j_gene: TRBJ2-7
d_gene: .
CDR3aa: CASSQDRLGGYEQYF
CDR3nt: TGCGCCAGCAGCCAAGACCGGTTGGGGGGCTACGAGCAGTACTTC

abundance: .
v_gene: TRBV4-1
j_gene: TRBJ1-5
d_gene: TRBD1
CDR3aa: CASSQEQGLQPQHF
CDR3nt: TGCGCCAGCAGCCAAGAACAGGGGCTTCAGCCCCAGCATTTT

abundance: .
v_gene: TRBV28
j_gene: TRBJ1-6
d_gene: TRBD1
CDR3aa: CASAGGYRGSPLHF
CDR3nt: TGTGCCAGCGCTGGGGGTTACAGGGGCTCACCCCTCCACTTT

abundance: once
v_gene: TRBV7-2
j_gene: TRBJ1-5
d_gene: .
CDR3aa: CASTLGEQPQHF
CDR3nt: TGTGCCAGCACCTTGGGCGAACAGCCCCAGCATTTT

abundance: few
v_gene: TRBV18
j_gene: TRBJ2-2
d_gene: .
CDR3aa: CASSPREFTGELFF
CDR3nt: TGTGCCAGCTCACCGCGGGAATTCACCGGGGAGCTGTTTTTT

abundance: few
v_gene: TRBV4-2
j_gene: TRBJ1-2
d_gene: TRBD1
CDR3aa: CASSTQGTIGYGYTF
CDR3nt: TGTGCCAGCAGCACACAGGGGACGATAGGCTATGGCTACACCTTC

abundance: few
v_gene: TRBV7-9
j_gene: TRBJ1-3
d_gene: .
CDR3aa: CASSRTGSGNTIYF
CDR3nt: TGTGCCAGCAGCCGCACAGGGTCTGGAAACACCATATATTTT

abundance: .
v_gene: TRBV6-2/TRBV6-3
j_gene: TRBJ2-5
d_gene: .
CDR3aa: CASSYSGQVTQYF
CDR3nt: TGTGCCAGCAGTTACTCGGGTCAGGTGACCCAGTACTTC

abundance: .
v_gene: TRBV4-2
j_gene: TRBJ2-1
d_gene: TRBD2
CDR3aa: CASSQGSGGRYNEQFF
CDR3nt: TGTGCCAGCAGCCAAGGGAGCGGGGGCCGATACAATGAGCAGTTCTTC

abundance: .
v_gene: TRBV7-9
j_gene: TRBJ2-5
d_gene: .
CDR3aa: CASSLSGGPRETQYF
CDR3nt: TGTGCCAGCAGCTTATCTGGGGGCCCCAGAGAGACCCAGTACTTC

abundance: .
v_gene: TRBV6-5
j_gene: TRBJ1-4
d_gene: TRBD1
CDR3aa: CATRPGGATNEKLFF
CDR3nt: TGTGCCACTCGACCAGGGGGAGCAACTAATGAAAAACTGTTTTTT

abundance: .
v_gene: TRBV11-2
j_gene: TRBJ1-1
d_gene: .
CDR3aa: CASSKQIYSQVVKAFF
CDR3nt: TGTGCCAGCAGCAAACAGATTTACAGTCAAGTCGTTAAAGCTTTCTTT

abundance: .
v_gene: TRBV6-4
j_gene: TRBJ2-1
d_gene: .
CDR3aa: CASSAFWRNEQFF
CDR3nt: TGTGCCAGCAGTGCATTTTGGAGGAATGAGCAGTTCTTC

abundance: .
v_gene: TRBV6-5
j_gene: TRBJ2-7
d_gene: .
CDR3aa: CASRRDQAYEQYF
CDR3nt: TGTGCCAGCAGGCGGGACCAGGCCTACGAGCAGTACTTC

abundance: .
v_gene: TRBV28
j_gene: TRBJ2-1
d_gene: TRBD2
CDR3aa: CASIGGGARNEQFF
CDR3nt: TGTGCCAGCATCGGCGGGGGGGCTCGCAATGAGCAGTTCTTC

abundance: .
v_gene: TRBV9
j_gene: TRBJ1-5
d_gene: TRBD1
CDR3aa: CASSEQGHSNQPQHF
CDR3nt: TGTGCCAGCAGCGAACAGGGGCACAGCAATCAGCCCCAGCATTTT

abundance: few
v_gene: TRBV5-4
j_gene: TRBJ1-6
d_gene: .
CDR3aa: CASSGGGFTSPLHF
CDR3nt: TGTGCCAGCAGCGGCGGTGGGTTTACTTCACCCCTCCACTTT

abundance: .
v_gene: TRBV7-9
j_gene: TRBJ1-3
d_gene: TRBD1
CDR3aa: CASSWGQISSGNTIYF
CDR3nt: TGTGCCAGCAGCTGGGGACAGATCAGCTCTGGAAACACCATATATTTT

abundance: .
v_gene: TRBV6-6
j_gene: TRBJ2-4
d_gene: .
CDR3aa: CASSPAGGMAKNIQYF
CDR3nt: TGTGCCAGCAGCCCAGCAGGGGGGATGGCCAAAAACATTCAGTACTTC

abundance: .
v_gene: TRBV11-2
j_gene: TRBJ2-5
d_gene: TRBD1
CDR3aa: CASSSRRGYGETQYF
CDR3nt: TGTGCCAGCAGCTCCCGCAGGGGGTACGGAGAGACCCAGTACTTC

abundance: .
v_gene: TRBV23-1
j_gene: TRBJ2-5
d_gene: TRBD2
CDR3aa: CASSHSLLAGGPETQYF
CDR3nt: TGCGCCAGCAGTCATTCCCTACTAGCGGGGGGGCCGGAGACCCAGTACTTC

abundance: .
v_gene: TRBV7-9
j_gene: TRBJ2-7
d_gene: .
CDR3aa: CASSPWGEEQYF
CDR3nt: TGTGCCAGCAGCCCTTGGGGGGAGGAGCAGTACTTC

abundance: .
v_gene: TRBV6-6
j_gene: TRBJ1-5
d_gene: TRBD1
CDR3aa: CASSPETGGLYSNQPQHF
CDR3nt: TGTGCCAGCAGTCCAGAGACAGGGGGACTATATAGCAATCAGCCCCAGCATTTT

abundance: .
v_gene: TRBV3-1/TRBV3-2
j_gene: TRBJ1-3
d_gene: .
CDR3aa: CASSLHRELYGNTIYF
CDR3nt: TGTGCCAGCAGTCTCCACCGGGAGTTGTACGGAAACACCATATATTTT

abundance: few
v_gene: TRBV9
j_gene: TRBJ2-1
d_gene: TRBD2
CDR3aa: CASSPARAGVGQFF
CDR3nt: TGTGCCAGCAGCCCAGCAAGGGCGGGGGTTGGGCAGTTCTTC

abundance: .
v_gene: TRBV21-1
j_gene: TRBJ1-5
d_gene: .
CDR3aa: CASSKGLPAGNQPQHF
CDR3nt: TGTGCCAGCAGCAAAGGGTTGCCCGCGGGCAATCAGCCCCAGCATTTT

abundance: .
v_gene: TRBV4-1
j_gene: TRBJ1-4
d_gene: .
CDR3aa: CASSQGGAWSEKLFF
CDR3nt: TGCGCCAGCAGCCAAGGAGGAGCCTGGAGTGAAAAACTGTTTTTT

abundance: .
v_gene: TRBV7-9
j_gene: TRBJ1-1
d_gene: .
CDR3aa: CASSYTANTEAFF
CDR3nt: TGTGCCAGCAGCTATACAGCTAACACTGAAGCTTTCTTT

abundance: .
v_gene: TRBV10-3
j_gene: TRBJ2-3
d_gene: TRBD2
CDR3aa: CAISGTSGGPDTQYF
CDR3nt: TGTGCCATCTCCGGGACTAGCGGGGGGCCAGATACGCAGTATTTT

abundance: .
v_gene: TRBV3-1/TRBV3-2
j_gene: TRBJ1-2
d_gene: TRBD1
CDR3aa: CASSQADRRSSYGYTF
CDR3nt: TGTGCCAGCAGCCAAGCGGACAGGCGATCTAGCTATGGCTACACCTTC

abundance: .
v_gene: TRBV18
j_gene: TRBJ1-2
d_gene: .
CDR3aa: CASSPTEEGYTF
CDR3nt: TGTGCCAGCTCACCAACCGAGGAGGGCTACACCTTC

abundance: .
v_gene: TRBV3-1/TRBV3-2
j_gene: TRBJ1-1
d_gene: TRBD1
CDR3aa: CAAAGQGAAFF
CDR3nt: TGTGCAGCAGCCGGACAGGGGGCAGCTTTCTTT

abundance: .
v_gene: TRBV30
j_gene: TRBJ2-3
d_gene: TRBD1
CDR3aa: CARGRSTDTQYF
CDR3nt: TGTGCCAGGGGGCGCAGCACAGATACGCAGTATTTT

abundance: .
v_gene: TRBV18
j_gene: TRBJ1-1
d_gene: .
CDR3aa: CASSRDRTNTEAFF
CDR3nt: TGTGCCAGCTCACGAGACAGAACGAACACTGAAGCTTTCTTT

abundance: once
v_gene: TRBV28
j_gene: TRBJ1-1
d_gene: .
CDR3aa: CASSFLSRQGHEAFF
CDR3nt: TGTGCCAGCAGTTTCCTGTCTAGGCAGGGGCATGAAGCTTTCTTT

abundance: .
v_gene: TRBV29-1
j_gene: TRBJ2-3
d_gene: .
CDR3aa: CSAGRRGDLWTDTQYF
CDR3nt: TGCAGCGCCGGGCGTCGCGGGGATCTTTGGACAGATACGCAGTATTTT

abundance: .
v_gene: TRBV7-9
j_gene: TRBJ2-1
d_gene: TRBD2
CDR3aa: CASSPTSGGYNEQFF
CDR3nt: TGTGCCAGCAGCCCTACTAGCGGGGGGTACAATGAGCAGTTCTTC

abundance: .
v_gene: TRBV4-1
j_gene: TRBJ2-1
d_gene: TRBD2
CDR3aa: CASSQEPTRGGGAYNEQFF
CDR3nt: TGCGCCAGCAGCCAAGAGCCTACTCGCGGCGGGGGGGCCTACAATGAGCAGTTCTTC

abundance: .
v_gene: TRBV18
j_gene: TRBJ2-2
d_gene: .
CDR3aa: CASSPMLSSETGELFF
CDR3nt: TGTGCCAGCTCACCAATGTTGTCTTCAGAAACCGGGGAGCTGTTTTTT

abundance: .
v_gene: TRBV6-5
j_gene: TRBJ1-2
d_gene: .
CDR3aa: CASRNQGYYGYTF
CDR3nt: TGTGCCAGCAGAAATCAGGGGTACTATGGCTACACCTTC

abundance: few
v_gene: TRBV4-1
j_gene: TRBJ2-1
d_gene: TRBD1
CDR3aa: CASSQGGDTGDRFF
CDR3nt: TGCGCCAGCAGCCAAGGCGGAGACACAGGGGACCGGTTCTTC

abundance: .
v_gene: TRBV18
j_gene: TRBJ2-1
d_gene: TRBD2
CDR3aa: CASSSTSGGANEQFF
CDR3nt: TGTGCCAGCTCATCGACTAGCGGGGGGGCTAATGAGCAGTTCTTC

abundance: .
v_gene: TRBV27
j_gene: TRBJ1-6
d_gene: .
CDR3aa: CASSYAGRSDSPLHF
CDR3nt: TGTGCCAGCAGTTATGCGGGCCGTTCGGATTCACCCCTCCACTTT

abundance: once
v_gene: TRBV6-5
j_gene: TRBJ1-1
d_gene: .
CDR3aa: CASSYQTGNTEAFF
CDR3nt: TGTGCCAGCAGTTACCAGACAGGGAACACTGAAGCTTTCTTT